The T cell receptor (beta chain) under discussion was sequenced for a study of T-cell memory formation after mild COVID-19. Turning to the study itself: Largely donor-specific sequence clusters came from a couple of donors.

There are 17 residues in the CDR3. Germline trimming cut 0 bases from V and 5 bases from J; bases unmatched to any gene: 5. Germline V gene lookup returns CDR1 LGHNA and CDR2 YSLEER. Via MiXCR, TCRdb re-called the 5' RACE reads, giving one row per CDR3 protein. The data contain around 100,000 distinct CDR3 sequences, over 8.5% of them singletons. Sequencing was done on a sample of PBMCs or a T cell subset sorted from them (not recorded which). The TCR originated in a man between 18 and 29 years old who had mild COVID-19 (a few samples of this study predate the infection). Cell type and time point are not known. This chain connects TRBV4-3 to TRBJ2-1; TRBD2 matches at 12 bases. The CDR3 here is CASSQDSLAGGHNEQFF. The CDR3 DNA sequence: TGCGCCAGCAGCCAAGATTCACTAGCGGGGGGACACAATGAGCAGTTCTTC.